The sequence of this T cell receptor beta chain was determined in a study of T cell repertoires in cytomegalovirus infection. Study-level background: Selection of CMV epitopes for the study included recently identified HLA-C-restricted and well-studied HLA-B-restricted ones. CMV infection together with matching HLA type was indicated by public TCR beta signatures. Study-level results: Adding up the frequency of public TCR beta families identified people who carried CMV plus the relevant HLA. It was HLA-C-restricted CMV-specific TCR beta clonotypes that dominated the response ex vivo.

This clonotype has just a few counts. Its antigen remains unknown. Germline V gene sequence: CDR1 SNHLY, CDR2 FYNNEI. Trimming removed 1 base at V and 4 bases at J, with 13 bases between. The CDR3 length is 15 residues. MiXCR was run by TCRdb on the reads, yielding one entry per CDR3 protein. The sample has 450,000 to 550,000 distinct CDR3 sequences; under 55% are singletons. The TCR comes from a human donor in good health (CMV status not recorded). Some clones in this sample may be carry-over from other donors' samples. The V gene is TRBV2, the J gene TRBJ2-5, with TRBD1 as a possible D gene (6 bases). The material sequenced was cultured PBMCs, taken from culture after CMV antigen stimulation. The CDR3 sequence: CASSEEGTRGETQYF. The CDR3 DNA is TGTGCCAGCAGTGAAGAAGGGACCAGGGGAGAGACCCAGTACTTC.